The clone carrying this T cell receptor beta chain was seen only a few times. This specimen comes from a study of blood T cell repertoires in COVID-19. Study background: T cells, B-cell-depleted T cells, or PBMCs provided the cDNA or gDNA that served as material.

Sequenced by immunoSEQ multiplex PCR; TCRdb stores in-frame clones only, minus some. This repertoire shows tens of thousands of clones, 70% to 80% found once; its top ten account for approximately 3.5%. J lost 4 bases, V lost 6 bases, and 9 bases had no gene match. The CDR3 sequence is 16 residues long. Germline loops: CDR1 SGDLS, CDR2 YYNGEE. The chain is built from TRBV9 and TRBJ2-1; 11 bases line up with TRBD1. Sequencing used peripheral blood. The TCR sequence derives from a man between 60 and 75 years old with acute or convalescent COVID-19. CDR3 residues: CASTTRDRGGYNEQFF. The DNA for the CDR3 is TGTGCCAGCACCACCCGGGACAGGGGGGGTTACAATGAGCAGTTCTTC.